Listed here is a single TCR beta chain. Its antigen is not identified. This sample was taken from a study of graft-versus-host responses after intestinal transplantation. Whole-study context: Recipients were given multivisceral, liver-intestinal, or isolated intestinal transplants. Points from the study as a whole: Peak circulating GvH clone levels were associated with early post-transplant HvG declines. Patients who carried graft-donor T cell macrochimerism also had high graft-versus-host to host-versus-graft clonal ratios in their allografts. Researchers found GvH clones in recipient marrow, and some showed up first in ileum or blood.

Germline values: CDR1 SGDLS, CDR2 YYNGEE. The germline V and J ends were trimmed by 4 bases and 5 bases, with 16 bases remaining between them. This CDR3 has 15 amino acids. Method: immunoSEQ multiplex PCR; TCRdb's copy keeps in-frame clones and lacks some. The sample has under 95,000 clones; roughly nine tenths are singletons. The TCR sequence derives from a human donor who was the organ donor for an intestinal transplant. This chain links TRBV9 with TRBJ1-5, with D maybe TRBD1 (5 bases). The sample in question was unstimulated CD4+ T cells sorted from spleen or lymph node cells, obtained before transplant. The CDR3 DNA follows: TGTGCCAGCAGCCCCGGAGACAGTACGTATCAGCCCCAGCATTTT. Translation: CASSPGDSTYQPQHF. The full variable domain, completed using reference TRBV9 and TRBJ1-5, is DSGVTQTPKHLITATGQRVTLRCSPRSGDLSVYWYQQSLDQGLQFLIQYYNGEERAKGNILERFSAQQFPDLHSELNLSSLELGDSALYFCASSPGDSTYQPQHFGDGTRLSIL.